This TCR beta chain was captured by sequencing in a study of T cell changes during pregnancy in multiple sclerosis. The CDR3 sequence is 13 residues long. J was trimmed by 6 bases and V by 5 bases; bases with no gene match: 3. CDR1 is MDHEN, CDR2 SYDVKM, per germline. This clone was detected only once. Profiled with immunoSEQ multiplex PCR; TCRdb holds only in-frame clones, not every one. The data hold over 25,000 clones, with approximately 94% observed a single time. The chain couples TRBV28 to TRBJ2-4, with 8 nucleotides matching TRBD1. Sample: CD4+ T cells from peripheral blood mononuclear cells, taken in the second trimester of pregnancy. This receptor was taken from a female donor with multiple sclerosis, enrolled in a pregnancy study. The CDR3: CASSTGGTNIQYF. The CDR3 bases are TGTGCCAGCAGTACAGGGGGGACAAACATTCAGTACTTC.